This T cell receptor (beta chain) was identified during a study of OX40 agonist ivuxolimab in advanced cancers. With regard to this clone: As yet, its antigen is unknown.

Findings and limits, study-wide: The CD4+ and CD8+ T cells in the blood had expanded clonally by week 6 at 0.1 to 3.0 mg/kg. Low normalized T-cell clonal expansion was also seen in some nonresponders.

Autoimmune disease history or systemic immunosuppression barred patients. The table came from immunoSEQ multiplex PCR; TCRdb's copy has only in-frame clones and leaves some out. The sample records almost 70,000 clones, approximately 90% being singletons. The specimen was CD4+ or CD8+ T cells sorted from blood, collected in a trial of the OX40 agonist ivuxolimab. The sequence came from an adult with an advanced solid tumor such as melanoma, head and neck, liver or kidney cancer.

The CDR3 nucleotides read TGCGCCAGCAGCTTGGGGGGGACAGGGTCTGGAAACACCATATATTTT. Translated: CASSLGGTGSGNTIYF. V and J are TRBV5-1 and TRBJ1-3, with TRBD1 identical over 9 bases. CDR1 is SGHRS, CDR2 YFSETQ, per germline. The CDR3 is 16 residues long. With V trimmed by 0 bases and J by 1 base, 2 bases remained unmatched.